These 12 T cell receptor beta chains came from one sample sequenced in a study of tumor-infiltrating lymphocytes in primary liver carcinoma. Taking about 18-30 mg of unsorted bulk tissue, the authors co-extracted RNA and DNA. With about 470 ng total RNA as template and a constant-region primer, TCR beta cDNA was made. Modified slightly, ARM-PCR produced TCR beta libraries over three nested multiplex PCR rounds. Each of the first two PCR rounds ran around 10 cycles with TRBV1-TRBV30 forward and C-beta reverse primers. TCRdb recomputed calls from the multiplex PCR reads with MiXCR, one row per CDR3 protein. The sample carries approximately 73,000 distinct CDR3 sequences, roughly two thirds recorded once. The specimen sequenced was liver tumor tissue from sampling region 4. The subset denotes: tumor region T4, right-lateral pole. The origin of the receptors is a man aged 40-49 years with primary liver carcinoma and hepatitis B virus infection.

The rearrangement uses TRBV11-2 and TRBJ2-1; TRBD1 might be the D (6 bases). V was cut by 4 bases and J by 7 bases, with 26 bases left in between. This CDR3 is built from 18 residues. Germline assignment: CDR1 SGHAT and CDR2 FQNNGV. CDR3 sequence (DNA): TGTGCCAGCAGCTCCCCTTCCGCTATGGGACACAGTATTAATGAGCAGTTCTTC. It specifies CASSSPSAMGHSINEQFF.

With respect to this clonotype: At one end, the junction sequence differs from germline, possibly due to a read error. The rearrangement joins TRBV11-2 to TRBJ2-3; D gene unclear. Germline lookup yields CDR1 SGHAT and CDR2 FQNNGV. The CDR3 extends over 15 amino acids. The CDR3: CVSSFQASNTNTQYF. The DNA of the CDR3 is TGTGTCAGCAGCTTTCAGGCTTCTAACACAAATACGCAGTATTTT.

As to this clonotype: Compared with germline, one end of the junction differs, possibly owing to a read error. The chain carries TRBV6-5 and TRBJ2-5; 7 bases agree with TRBD2. Germline V gene sequence: CDR1 MNHEY, CDR2 SVGAGI. This CDR3 is built from 14 residues. CDR3 DNA sequence: TGTGCCAGGAGCCTAGGGACTAACGGGAAGACCGAGTACTTC. It is translated as CARSLGTNGKTEYF.

The chain carries TRBV6-5 and TRBJ1-5; D not certain. CDR3 length: 14 residues. V shed 2 bases and J shed 12 bases, with 17 bases lying between them. Germline-derived CDR1 and CDR2 are MNHEY and SVGAGI. CDR3 region: CASSYRSGNRLQHF. Written as DNA, the CDR3 is TGTGCCAGCAGTTACAGGTCAGGCAATCGGCTCCAGCATTTT.

Details on this clonotype: Since the CDR3 does not end with the conserved phenylalanine or tryptophan, this likely comes from a read error. The chain couples TRBV29-1 to TRBJ2-1; weak D call: TRBD2 (6 bases). This CDR3 region has 14 residues. CDR1 SQVTM and CDR2 ANQGSEA come from the germline V gene. Trimming pared 6 bases from V and 7 bases from J, leaving 19 bases between. The CDR3 DNA reads as TGCAGCGTCCTCAAAGTGGGAGGACCAAATGAGCAGTTCATC. It translates to CSVLKVGGPNEQFI.

A word on this clonotype: Since the CDR3 does not end with the conserved phenylalanine or tryptophan, this likely comes from a read error. The chain employs TRBV28 and TRBJ1-5, with D possibly TRBD1 on 5 matching bases. Germline V gene lookup returns CDR1 MDHEN and CDR2 SYDVKM. The CDR3 spans 14 residues. CDR3 region: CASTLDKGNQPQHL. For the CDR3, the DNA is TGTGCTAGCACCTTGGACAAGGGCAATCAGCCCCAGCATTTA.

This clonotype was counted many times. The CDR3 spells CASSFPGHKGGELFF. The CDR3 coding sequence is TGTGCCAGCAGTTTCCCGGGACACAAAGGGGGGGAGCTGTTTTTT. J is TRBJ2-2 and V is TRBV6-6, with D maybe TRBD1 (6 bases). V lost 4 bases, J lost 8 bases, and 17 bases lay in between. CDR1 is MNHNY, CDR2 SVGAGI, per germline (reference sequence). The CDR3 sequence is 15 residues long.

To note about this clonotype: This sequence may be a read error, since a much larger clone differs from it by one base. V and J are TRBV5-1 and TRBJ1-1; D is perhaps TRBD1 (5 bases). Germline V lookup: CDR1 SGHRS, CDR2 YFSETQ. V lost 6 bases and J lost 4, with 19 bases in between. The CDR3 is 15 residues long. The CDR3 region has the DNA TGCGCCAGCACTCGAATACCCGGCGGGGGCACTGAAGCTTTCTTT. The encoded protein is CASTRIPGGGTEAFF. The variable domain in full, completed from reference TRBV5-1 and TRBJ1-1, reads KAGVTQTPRYLIKTRGQQVTLSCSPISGHRSVSWYQQTPGQGLQFLFEYFSETQRNKGNFPGRFSGRQFSNSRSEMNVSTLELGDSALYLCASTRIPGGGTEAFFGQGTRLTVV.

The chain links TRBV9 to TRBJ1-1; D uncertain. V was cut by 3 bases and J by 5 bases, with 14 bases left in between. CDR3 length: 14 residues. Per germline, CDR1 SGDLS and CDR2 YYNGEE. The CDR3, as DNA: TGTGCCAGCAGCGCTTTGACAAGGGAGACTGAAGCTTTCTTT. Amino acids: CASSALTRETEAFF.

A remark on this clonotype: The conserved final phenylalanine or tryptophan is absent from the CDR3, which likely points to a read error. The rearrangement uses TRBV5-6 and TRBJ1-2, with 9 bases fitting TRBD1. Looked up from germline, CDR1 is SGHDT and CDR2 is YYEEEE. The CDR3 totals 14 residues. The CDR3 region is CACSRQGGNNGYTI. CDR3 bases: TGTGCCTGCAGCCGACAGGGGGGCAATAATGGCTACACCATC.

This clonotype was detected only once. A much larger clone lies a single base off, so this may be a read error. The chain employs TRBV6-4 and TRBJ2-1; TRBD2 is a possible D gene (5 bases). Germline values: CDR1 MRHNA, CDR2 SNTAGT. The CDR3 contains 15 residues. The CDR3: CVSSDAGIASYEQFF. CDR3 bases: TGTGTCAGCAGTGACGCTGGGATAGCGAGCTATGAGCAGTTCTTC.

Only one count was recorded for this clonotype. This rearrangement joins TRBV21-1 to TRBJ1-5; TRBD1 is taken as the D call from the table, unchecked against the DNA. TRBV21-1 is termed a pseudogene. The CDR3 has 18 amino acids. DNA for the CDR3: TGTGCCAGCAGCAACCCGTGGAGGACAGGCAATAGCAATCAGTCCCAGCATTTT. Translation: CASSNPWRTGNSNQSQHF.